Sequencing of this TCR beta chain was carried out in a study of cytomegalovirus exposure and HLA in healthy donors (dated by TCRdb to 2015 to 2018). For context, the study as a whole: In an earlier analysis of 550 to 750 of the donors, about 260 Gb of sequence data and 95 million to 130 million unique TCR beta sequences from roughly 200 million T cells were reported. Around 320 gigabases of sequencing data and tens of millions of unique TCR sequences were included in an early release covering roughly 600 HLA-typed donors. Of the 350 to 400 genotyped donors, over 70% fell in the genetic ancestry cluster associated with self-reported Caucasian donors. The aim of the study was to test whether cataloging public T cell receptors could identify signatures of past pathogen exposure. The study profiled the T cell repertoires of approximately 700 subjects by immunosequencing and related them to cytomegalovirus serostatus. In addition to the first cohort of approximately 670 subjects, a separate validation cohort of 120 different subjects was used. To predict cytomegalovirus infection status, the study brought together high-throughput TCR immunosequencing, statistical association of individual TCRs with disease status, and machine learning. A later analysis re-examined previously published TCR beta repertoires from 500 to 700 donors and added high-resolution HLA genotyping to investigate patterns of TCR occurrence. In the later analysis, no new phenotypic data were used to find candidate immune exposures; instead, reliance was placed on TCR beta sequences and their occurrence across donors. An earlier analysis of 587 of the donors used high-throughput TCR beta sequencing to judge whether each TCR beta V gene segment behaved as functional or pseudogenic. Donor age, sex, ethnicity and CMV serostatus were compiled alongside the repertoire data. Genome-wide SNP genotypes for about 60% of the 666 donors were used in a later genetic analysis, which treated that subset as a discovery cohort. Every discovery cohort repertoire had been produced on one sequencing platform. Both class I and class II loci were covered by HLA typing, at four-digit resolution. Typing coverage differed by locus: A, B, C, DRB1 and DQB1 were typed in roughly 620-640 donors, DQA1 in approximately 520, DPA1 in 606, and DPB1 in about 450. Because of strong linkage in the cohort, five DR-DQ haplotypes were treated as single units for association and clustering. Among around 400 genotyped donors of the cohort, an average of about 240,000 unique TCR beta nucleotide sequences were sequenced per donor, roughly 18% of them non-productive.

The cohort was made up of approximately 670 healthy bone marrow donors. All cohort members were sampled while nominally healthy, although unrecorded immune exposures were likely present. The donor was CMV seropositive and was included in the group of approximately 300 seropositive cohort members. A peripheral blood sample was provided by each donor, and peripheral blood mononuclear cells were used for TCR beta sequencing. Genomic DNA was extracted from the blood cell samples with the Qiagen DNeasy Blood Extraction Kit. The library was generated by the immunoSEQ multiplex PCR assay. A mixture of 60 forward primers for TCR Vbeta segments and 13 reverse primers for TCR Jbeta segments was used in the multiplex PCR. A multiplex PCR assay on genomic DNA amplified the CDR3 region of rearranged TCR beta genes. The amplified TCR beta libraries were sequenced on the Illumina HiSeq System as 87-base-pair reads. As for the authors' bioinformatics: A later analysis tallied about 77 million unique TCR beta chains across the 666 repertoires, and about 10 million of those chains were shared by two or more donors. To remove PCR and sequencing errors, raw reads were error-corrected and collapsed into unique sequences using a nearest-neighbor algorithm that merged closely related sequences. V, D and J gene segments were assigned by aligning CDR3 sequences to IMGT reference sequences. For a sequence to be retained, a match of at least six nucleotides to both a V gene segment and a J gene segment was required. Rearrangements were classified as productive when the CDR3 lacked stop codons and remained in frame with V and J, and all other rearrangements were classified as non-productive. CDR3 was defined according to IMGT convention as the region running from the second conserved V-encoded cysteine to the conserved J-encoded phenylalanine. In an earlier analysis of more than 550 of the donors, sequences lacking an unambiguous match to a single V gene segment were excluded. An earlier analysis of 450 to 650 of the donors called V segments functional above 56.7% productive rearrangements and segregating when the between-donor standard deviation exceeded 5%. A statistical classification framework was built to diagnose cytomegalovirus status from the catalog of TCR beta chain sequences. In a later analysis, TCR nucleotide sequences were compared against IMGT/GENE-DB human TR gene sequences so that V and J genes could be assigned. A later analysis assigned CDR3 sequences and most-parsimonious VDJ recombination scenarios with the TCRdist pipeline. In a later analysis, every TCR beta chain was defined by the combination of its CDR3 amino acid sequence and its V-gene family, and reads without a unique V-gene family were dropped. In a later analysis, approximately 590 highly shared, low-generation-probability nucleotide sequences were removed to address suspected cross-contamination and a sequencing artifact. For each public chain, a later analysis derived a clonal expansion index from normalized ranks of inferred template counts within each repertoire. A later analysis computed generation probabilities with a VDJ recombination model fitted to out-of-frame rearrangements, and checked the results against IGoR. In a later analysis, hypergeometric tests were used to score TCR-TCR, TCR-HLA and TCR-CMV co-occurrence, with a repertoire-size bias correction applied to TCR pairs. In a later analysis, false discovery rates were estimated by permuting HLA or CMV assignments 20 times. A later analysis grouped co-occurring TCRs with DBSCAN, adding TCRdist sequence similarity when clustering within HLA-allele-positive subsets. Repertoires with fewer than 30,000 or more than 120,000 public chains were left out of co-occurrence clustering, as were about 5 repertoires with anomalous nucleotide sharing. TCRdb holds this immuneACCESS table with in-frame rearrangements only. Some clones are missing; in checked studies, unresolved V genes explain under half, and the rest has no known cause. V, J and clone size were drawn from that table, and D and trimming were deduced from the DNA. In this sample the table shows 170,000 or so clones, 77% of which occur a single time. 3% to 4.5% of the sample is in the top ten clones.

What the research found in general, with its limitations: A later genetic analysis reported fewer N-insertions in productive TCRs among donors in an Asian-associated ancestry cluster than the roughly 700-donor mean. In an earlier analysis of around 500 of the donors, most TCR beta V segments appeared in productive rearrangements about 90% or about 30% of the time, broadly matching IMGT annotations. Most CMV-associated TCR beta chains appeared to be HLA-restricted in a later analysis, and the HLA associations seemed to be driven largely by CMV exposure. The classifier was reported to diagnose cytomegalovirus status with high specificity and sensitivity in both the original and validation cohorts. Linkage disequilibrium might explain the correlated functional status among segregating V segments, but an unknown experimental factor could not be ruled out. In a later genetic analysis, a missense DCLRE1C variant was associated with V-gene and J-gene trimming of TCR beta chains, and the association was replicated in an independent cohort. A group of highly shared sequence variants was considered likely to be a technical artifact of the sequencing pipeline. Most TCR sequences were observed very rarely across donors, whereas some public TCRs were present in many individuals. When HLA alleles, especially DR and DQ, strongly co-occurred, attributing TCR associations to individual alleles was difficult. A later analysis reported that several top co-occurrence clusters appeared linked to parvovirus B19, influenza, CMV and Epstein-Barr virus. The presence/absence analyses assumed that sequencing depth was roughly uniform across donors, and that assumption may not be true. Specific HLA alleles were associated with around 18,000 TCR beta sequences at a false discovery rate of 0.05 in a later analysis. The only immune exposure information available for the cohort was CMV serostatus. The 87-base-pair reads could not distinguish some IMGT-functional V segments, including TRBV6-2 and TRBV6-3, so those segments were excluded. A total of fewer than 200 TCR beta chains were listed by the study as associated with cytomegalovirus. Because counts were too low, approximately 18 rarely observed V segments, including chromosome 9 orphons, were excluded from the earlier analysis of 500 to 700 of the donors. In a later analysis, TCR association rates were found to vary across HLA loci, with the most associated TCRs seen for DRB1 alleles and the fewest for HLA-C alleles. A further reported finding was that TCR beta sequences accurately predicted the HLA-A and HLA-B alleles for most subjects in the first cohort. In a later analysis, HLA-associated TCR beta chains were found to be more clonally expanded and to have lower generation probabilities than equally common non-associated chains. According to the authors, the approach could potentially be generalized to other disease states and immunological phenotypes. The cohort was sequenced for TCR beta chains only, and without alpha or paired-chain data the features that could be detected were limited. A few of the identified cytomegalovirus-associated TCR beta chains were confirmed in vitro to be specific for cytomegalovirus antigens. HLA typing was unavailable for some donors at each locus, so association tests used only the typed subset.

Taken from the germline V gene, the CDR1 and CDR2 loops are SGHTA and FQGTGA. Including cysteine and phenylalanine, the CDR3 has 13 amino acids. Only the CDR3 DNA is retained, 39 bases long and in frame from the first base. V sheds 5 bases and J sheds 3 bases, leaving 11 bases between their ends. With respect to this clone: Its antigen is not yet known. One base away there is no much larger clone; base qualities are not given.

Sequencing was done on a sample of PBMCs. The receptor was isolated from a woman aged 60-70 years in good health and CMV-seropositive. The V gene is TRBV7-3 and the J gene is TRBJ2-7, and TRBD2 may be the D gene, going by 5 matching bases. The CDR3 sequence is CASSPGLGYEQYF. The DNA sequence is as follows: TGTGCCAGCAGCCCCGGACTGGGCTACGAGCAGTACTTC.